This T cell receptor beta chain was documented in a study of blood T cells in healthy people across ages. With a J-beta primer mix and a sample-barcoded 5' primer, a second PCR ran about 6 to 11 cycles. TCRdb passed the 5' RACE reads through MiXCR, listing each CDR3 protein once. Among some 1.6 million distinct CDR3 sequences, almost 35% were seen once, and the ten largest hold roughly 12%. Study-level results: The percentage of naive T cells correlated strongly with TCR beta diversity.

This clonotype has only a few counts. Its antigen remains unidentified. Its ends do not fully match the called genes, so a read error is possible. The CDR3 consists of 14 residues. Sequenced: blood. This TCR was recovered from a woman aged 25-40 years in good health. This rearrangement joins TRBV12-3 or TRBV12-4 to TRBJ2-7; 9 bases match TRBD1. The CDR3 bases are TGTGCCAGCAGCTTAGGGACAGGGAGGAACGAGCAGTACTTC. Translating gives CASSLGTGRNEQYF.